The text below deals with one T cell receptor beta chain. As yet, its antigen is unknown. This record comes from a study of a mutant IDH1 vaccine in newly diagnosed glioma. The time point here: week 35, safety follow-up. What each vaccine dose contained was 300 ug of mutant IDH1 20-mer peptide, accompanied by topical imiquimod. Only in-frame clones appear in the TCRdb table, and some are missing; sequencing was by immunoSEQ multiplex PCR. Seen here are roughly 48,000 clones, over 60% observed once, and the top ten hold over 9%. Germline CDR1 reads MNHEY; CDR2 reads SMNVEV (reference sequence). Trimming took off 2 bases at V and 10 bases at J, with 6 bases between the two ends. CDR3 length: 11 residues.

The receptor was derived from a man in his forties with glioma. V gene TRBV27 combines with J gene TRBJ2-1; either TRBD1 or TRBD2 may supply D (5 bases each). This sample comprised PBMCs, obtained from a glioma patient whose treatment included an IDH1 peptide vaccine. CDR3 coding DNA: TGTGCCAGCAGTTTAGGGGACGAGCAGTTCTTC. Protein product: CASSLGDEQFF.